The 20 T cell receptor beta chains presented below share a single source sample, sequenced in a study of identical twins. MiXCR, run by TCRdb on the 5' RACE reads, gives a single entry per CDR3 protein. Of around 470,000 distinct CDR3 sequences listed, over 12% are singletons. This sample was shared with a second study, whose subject was yellow fever vaccine responses in identical twins.

Sample: CD4+ T cells sorted from blood. These receptors came from a woman between 18 and 30 years old in good health.

This clonotype has ten or more counts. The chain combines TRBV12-3 or TRBV12-4 with TRBJ2-3; D possibly corresponds to TRBD1 (6 bases). Trimming removed 10 bases at V and 0 bases at J, with 8 bases between. This CDR3 has 12 amino acids. The CDR3 nucleotides are TGTGCCACCAGGGGCAGCACAGATACGCAGTATTTT. Its protein product is CATRGSTDTQYF.

This clonotype was seen only a few times. The chain carries TRBV5-1 and TRBJ2-2; weak D call: TRBD1 (6 bases). The germline V gene has CDR1 SGHRS and CDR2 YFSETQ. The CDR3 is made up of 16 amino acids. Trimming left V 0 bases short and J 1 base short, with 10 bases between. CDR3 residues: CASSLAGQQNTGELFF. The CDR3 DNA sequence: TGCGCCAGCAGCTTGGCCGGACAGCAGAACACCGGGGAGCTGTTTTTT.

The chain couples TRBV20-1 to TRBJ1-2, with 12 bases identical to TRBD1. Trimming removed 5 bases from V and 7 bases from J; junction bases left unmatched: 8. CDR1 and CDR2 (germline): DFQATT, SNEGSKA (reference sequence). There are 14 residues in the CDR3. The CDR3 DNA is TGCAGTGCTTCACCGGGACAGGGGGCTTCTGGCTACACCTTC. The encoded protein is CSASPGQGASGYTF.

This chain uses TRBV7-9 with TRBJ1-5; the match to TRBD1 covers 7 bases. Germline V CDR1 and CDR2: SEHNR, FQNEAQ (reference sequence). This CDR3 is 17 amino acids long. Losses at the gene ends were 5 bases for V and 2 bases for J; bases not matched to a gene: 12. In DNA form, the CDR3 reads TGTGCCAGCAGCACAGGGAGAGGGGGCCTGGGCAATCAGCCCCAGCATTTT. It translates to CASSTGRGGLGNQPQHF.

This chain joins TRBV28 and TRBJ2-3; TRBD1 matches 8 bases. This CDR3 is 16 amino acids long. Germline V gene lookup returns CDR1 MDHEN and CDR2 SYDVKM. With 2 bases clipped from V and 4 bases from J, the junction kept 8 bases outside the gene matches. The CDR3 here is CASSLPQGASADTQYF. The CDR3 bases are TGTGCCAGCAGTTTACCTCAGGGGGCTAGCGCAGATACGCAGTATTTT.

This chain links TRBV12-3 or TRBV12-4 with TRBJ2-3, with D possibly matching TRBD2 (5 bases). Deletions cut 3 bases from V and 3 bases from J, with 10 bases between. CDR3 size: 14 residues. CDR3 residues: CASSFLEGTDTQYF. CDR3 in DNA: TGTGCCAGCAGTTTCCTTGAGGGAACAGATACGCAGTATTTT.

Ten or more counts support this clonotype. DNA of the CDR3: TGTGCCAGCAGTTTAAGGGACAGGGAACAGCCCCAGCATTTT. It yields the protein CASSLRDREQPQHF. The V and J genes are TRBV12-3 or TRBV12-4 and TRBJ1-5; 9 nucleotides match TRBD1. With V trimmed by 2 bases and J by 7 bases, 3 bases remained unmatched. There are 14 residues in the CDR3.

The chain is built from TRBV6-2 or TRBV6-3 and TRBJ2-3, with 8 nucleotides matching TRBD1. This CDR3 spans 14 amino acids. Germline-derived CDR1 and CDR2 are MNHEY and SVGEGT. J was trimmed by 3 bases and V by 7 bases; bases with no gene match: 6. The CDR3 loop reads CASNPGQGTDTQYF. The CDR3 nucleotides are TGTGCCAGCAATCCCGGACAGGGAACAGATACGCAGTATTTT.

This clonotype was detected many times. The chain carries TRBV5-1 and TRBJ2-3; either TRBD1 or TRBD2 may supply D (5 bases each). With 5 bases removed from V and 1 base from J, the gap between germline ends came to 11 bases. CDR1 is SGHRS, CDR2 YFSETQ, per germline. This CDR3 has 14 amino acids. CDR3 in DNA: TGCGCCAGCAGGCAGGGAGACGGCACAGATACGCAGTATTTT. Protein product: CASRQGDGTDTQYF.

J is TRBJ2-1 and V is TRBV7-2, with unresolved D. The V end was cut by 2 bases, the J end by 4 bases, with 6 bases between. CDR3 size: 13 residues. Germline V gene data show CDR1 as SGHTA and CDR2 as FQGNSA. CDR3 residues: CASSLQVYNEQFF. CDR3 bases: TGTGCCAGCAGCTTACAGGTATACAATGAGCAGTTCTTC.

This clonotype was counted only a few times. This sequence joins TRBV7-2 and TRBJ1-1, with 7 bases fitting TRBD1. The CDR3 has 15 residues. V was clipped by 5 bases and J by 0 bases; unmatched bases: 6. CDR1 is SGHTA, CDR2 FQGNSA, per germline. CDR3 nucleotides: TGTGCCAGCAGCCGACAGGGTCCGATGAACACTGAAGCTTTCTTT. Residues: CASSRQGPMNTEAFF.

This clonotype was seen more than once but under ten times. This sequence joins TRBV5-1 and TRBJ2-3, with 9 nucleotides matching TRBD1. CDR3 length equals 13 residues. V was clipped by 0 bases and J by 7 bases; unmatched bases: 0. Germline values: CDR1 SGHRS, CDR2 YFSETQ. The CDR3 DNA follows: TGCGCCAGCAGCTTGGACAGGGGGCATACGCAGTATTTT. Residues: CASSLDRGHTQYF.

The rearrangement joins TRBV9 to TRBJ2-3, with TRBD2 identical over 8 bases. CDR1 SGDLS and CDR2 YYNGEE come from the germline V gene. The V and J ends lost 0 bases and 2 bases, in that order; junction bases with no gene match: 5. The CDR3 sequence is 16 residues long. This chain's CDR3 is CASSVDVRGATDTQYF. The CDR3 DNA reads as TGTGCCAGCAGCGTAGACGTGCGGGGGGCCACAGATACGCAGTATTTT.

V gene TRBV29-1 combines with J gene TRBJ2-5; D ambiguous. Deletions cut 4 bases from V and 1 base from J, with 10 bases between. This CDR3 has 13 residues. Germline V CDR1 and CDR2: SQVTM, ANQGSEA. DNA for the CDR3: TGCAGCGTTGTTTCTGACGGCCAAGAGACCCAGTACTTC. Protein product: CSVVSDGQETQYF.

There are a few counts of this clonotype. The chain carries TRBV7-2 and TRBJ2-2; TRBD1 matches 12 bases. J lost 7 bases, V lost 5 bases, and 8 bases had no gene match. Germline-derived CDR1 and CDR2 are SGHTA and FQGNSA. The CDR3 runs 16 residues. CDR3 in DNA: TGTGCCAGCAGCCCTCGGGGGACAGGGGGCTTCGGGGAGCTGTTTTTT. Its translation: CASSPRGTGGFGELFF.

This clonotype was seen a few times. The chain employs TRBV11-2 and TRBJ2-7, with 11 positions matching TRBD2. The length of the CDR3 is 18 residues. Germline V gene lookup returns CDR1 SGHAT and CDR2 FQNNGV. Trimming took 7 bases from V and 6 from J; bases not matched to a gene: 20. CDR3 sequence (DNA): TGTGCCAGCAACGGATATTCTAGCGGGAGGCAGTTTGCTGGCGAGCAGTACTTC. It yields the protein CASNGYSSGRQFAGEQYF.

This clonotype has ten or more counts. The chain is built from TRBV5-1 and TRBJ2-7; 7 bases are a match to TRBD2. V gave up 0 bases and J gave up 0 bases; unmatched junction bases: 3. The germline CDR1 and CDR2 sequences are SGHRS and YFSETQ. The CDR3 is made up of 15 amino acids. This chain's CDR3 is CASSLGAGFSYEQYF. In nucleotides, the CDR3 is TGCGCCAGCAGCTTGGGAGCGGGATTCTCCTACGAGCAGTACTTC.

This clonotype has only a few counts. Here the CDR3 DNA reads TGTGCCAGCAGTACCTCACTGGGGGGCGAGCAGTACTTC. This sequence encodes CASSTSLGGEQYF. This rearrangement joins TRBV14 to TRBJ2-7; perhaps TRBD2 as D (6 bases). V was trimmed by 6 bases and J by 6 bases, leaving 15 bases between them. Germline V gene sequence: CDR1 SGHDN, CDR2 FVKESK. This CDR3 has 13 amino acids.

This chain links TRBV7-9 with TRBJ2-7; D not resolved. The CDR3 length is 13 residues. Deletions cut 0 bases from V and 4 bases from J, with 7 bases between. The germline V gene has CDR1 SEHNR and CDR2 FQNEAQ (reference sequence). CDR3 residues: CASSLAWSYEQYF. Written as DNA, the CDR3 is TGTGCCAGCAGCTTAGCGTGGAGTTACGAGCAGTACTTC.

This clonotype turned up a few times. The rearrangement uses TRBV6-2 or TRBV6-3 and TRBJ2-5; D remains unclear. This CDR3 has 13 amino acids. Germline V gene lookup returns CDR1 MNHEY and CDR2 SVGEGT. The V and J ends lost 3 bases and 1 base respectively, with 6 bases between them. Here the CDR3 DNA reads TGTGCCAGCAGTTATGTTTTCCAAGAGACCCAGTACTTC. Translation gives CASSYVFQETQYF.